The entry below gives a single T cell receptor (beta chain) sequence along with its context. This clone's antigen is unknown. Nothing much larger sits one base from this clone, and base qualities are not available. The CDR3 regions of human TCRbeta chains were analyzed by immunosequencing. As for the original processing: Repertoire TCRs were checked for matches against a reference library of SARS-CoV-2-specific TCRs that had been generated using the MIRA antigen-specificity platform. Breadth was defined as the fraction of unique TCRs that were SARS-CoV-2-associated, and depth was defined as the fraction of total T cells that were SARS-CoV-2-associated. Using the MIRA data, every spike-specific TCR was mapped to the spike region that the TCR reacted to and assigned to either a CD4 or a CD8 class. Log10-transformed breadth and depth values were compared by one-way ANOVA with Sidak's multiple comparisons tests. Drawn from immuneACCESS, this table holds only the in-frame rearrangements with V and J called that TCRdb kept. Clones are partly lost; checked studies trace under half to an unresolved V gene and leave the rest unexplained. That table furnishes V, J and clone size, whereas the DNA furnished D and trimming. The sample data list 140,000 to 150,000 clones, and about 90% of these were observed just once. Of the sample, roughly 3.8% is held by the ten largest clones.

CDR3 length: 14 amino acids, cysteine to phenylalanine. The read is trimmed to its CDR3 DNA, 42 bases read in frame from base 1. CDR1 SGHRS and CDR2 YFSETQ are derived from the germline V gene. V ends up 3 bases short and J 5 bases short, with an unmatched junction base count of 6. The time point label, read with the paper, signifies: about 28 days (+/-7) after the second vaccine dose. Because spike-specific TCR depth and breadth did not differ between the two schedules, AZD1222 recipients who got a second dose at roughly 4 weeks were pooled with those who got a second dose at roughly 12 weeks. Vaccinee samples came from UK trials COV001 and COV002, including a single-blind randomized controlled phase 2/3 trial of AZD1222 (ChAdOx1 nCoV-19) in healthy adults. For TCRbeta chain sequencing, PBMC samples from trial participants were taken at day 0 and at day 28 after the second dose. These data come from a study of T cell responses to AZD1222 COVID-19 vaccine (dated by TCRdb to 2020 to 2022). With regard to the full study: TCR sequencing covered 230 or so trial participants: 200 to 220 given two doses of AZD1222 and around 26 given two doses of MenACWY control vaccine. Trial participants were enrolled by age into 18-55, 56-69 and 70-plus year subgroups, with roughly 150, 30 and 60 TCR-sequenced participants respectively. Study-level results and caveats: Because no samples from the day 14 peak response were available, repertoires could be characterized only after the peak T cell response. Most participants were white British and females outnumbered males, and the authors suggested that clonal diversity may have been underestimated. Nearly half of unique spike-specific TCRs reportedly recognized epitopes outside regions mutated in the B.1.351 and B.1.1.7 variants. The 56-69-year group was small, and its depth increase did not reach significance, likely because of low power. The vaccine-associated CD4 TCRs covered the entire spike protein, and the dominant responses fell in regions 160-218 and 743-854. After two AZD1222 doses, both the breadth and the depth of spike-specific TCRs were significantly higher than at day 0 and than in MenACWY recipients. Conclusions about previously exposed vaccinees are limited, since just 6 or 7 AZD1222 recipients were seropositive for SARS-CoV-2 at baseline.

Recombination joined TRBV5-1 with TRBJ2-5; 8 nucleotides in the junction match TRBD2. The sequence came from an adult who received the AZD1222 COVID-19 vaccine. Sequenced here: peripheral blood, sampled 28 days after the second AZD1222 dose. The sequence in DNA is TGCGCCAGCAGCTCCGGGGGGGAGAGGGAGACCCAGTACTTC. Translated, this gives CASSSGGERETQYF.